The next 32 T cell receptor beta chains were all read from a single sample in a study of blood T cell repertoires in COVID-19. Produced via immunoSEQ multiplex PCR; TCRdb's table is partial and in-frame only. The sample includes under 200,000 clones, roughly 88% of them seen just once. Sequencing was done on a sample of peripheral blood. All receptors derive from a woman aged 55-75 years with acute or convalescent COVID-19.

This clone was picked up a small number of times. CDR3 nucleotides: TGTGCCTGGAGTTTGGGCCCAGGGACTGAAGCTTTCTTT. Protein sequence: CAWSLGPGTEAFF. The chain combines TRBV30 with TRBJ1-1, with a possible D match to TRBD1 (5 bases). The CDR3 length is 13 residues. CDR1 and CDR2 (germline): GTSNPN, SVGIG (reference sequence). Between the trimmed V and J ends, which lost 2 bases and 5 bases, there was a span of 12 bases.

The chain recombines TRBV7-9 with TRBJ1-1; 12 positions agree with TRBD1. The germline CDR1 and CDR2 sequences are SEHNR and FQNEAQ (reference sequence). Losses at the gene ends were 5 bases for V and 6 bases for J; bases not matched to a gene: 4. The CDR3 totals 14 residues. Here the CDR3 reads CASSLGQGASEAFF. The CDR3, as DNA: TGTGCCAGCAGCCTGGGACAGGGGGCTTCTGAAGCTTTCTTT.

The chain joins TRBV4-3 to TRBJ1-2, with a weak D call TRBD1 (6 bases). V was clipped by 0 bases and J by 6 bases, with 11 bases between them. This CDR3 contains 14 residues. CDR1 LGHNA and CDR2 YSLEER come from the germline V gene. CDR3 residues: CASSQDRRTDGYTF. CDR3 sequence (DNA): TGCGCCAGCAGCCAAGATCGAAGGACAGATGGCTACACCTTC.

The V and J genes are TRBV29-1 and TRBJ1-2; D uncertain. This CDR3 spans 14 amino acids. The V end lost 3 bases, the J end lost 0 bases, and 11 bases lay between the germline ends. Germline CDR1 SQVTM, CDR2 ANQGSEA. The CDR3 reads CSVDRRLANYGYTF. The CDR3 nucleotides read TGCAGCGTTGACCGCCGGTTAGCTAACTATGGCTACACCTTC.

This clone appeared a single time. The chain uses TRBV28 and TRBJ2-4, with a tentative D call TRBD1 (5 bases). This CDR3 is built from 17 residues. Trimming removed 5 bases from V and 0 bases from J, with 17 bases in between. Germline CDR1 reads MDHEN; CDR2 reads SYDVKM. The CDR3 DNA reads TGTGCCAGCAGTCCCTTATTGGTTGGGGCAGCCAAAAACATTCAGTACTTC. Residues: CASSPLLVGAAKNIQYF.

The chain carries TRBV2 and TRBJ2-5; maybe TRBD2 (6 bases). Germline V gene data show CDR1 as SNHLY and CDR2 as FYNNEI. V dropped 0 bases and J dropped 14 bases, with 13 bases sitting between them. The CDR3 is made up of 12 amino acids. DNA of the CDR3: TGTGCCAGCAGTGAAGCAGGGGCCGGGAGTTACTTC. It specifies CASSEAGAGSYF. The full variable domain, in which reference TRBV2 and TRBJ2-5 provide the parts outside the CDR3, is EPEVTQTPSHQVTQMGQEVILRCVPISNHLYFYWYRQILGQKVEFLVSFYNNEISEKSEIFDDQFSVERPDGSNFTLKIRSTKLEDSAMYFCASSEAGAGSYFGPGTRLLVL.

This sequence joins TRBV7-2 and TRBJ1-3; the match to TRBD1 covers 12 bases. Germline-derived CDR1 and CDR2 are SGHTA and FQGNSA. There are 18 residues in the CDR3. Trimming at V came to 0 bases and at J to 3 bases, leaving 6 bases not matched to a gene. This CDR3 is CASSLAGQGARGGNTIYF. Written as DNA, the CDR3 is TGTGCCAGCAGCTTAGCGGGACAGGGGGCGAGAGGTGGAAACACCATATATTTT.

The chain joins TRBV14 to TRBJ1-6; D is unresolved. The CDR3 has 14 amino acids. Germline CDR1 reads SGHDN; CDR2 reads FVKESK. V shed 3 bases and J shed 10 bases, with 13 bases lying between them. The CDR3 bases are TGTGCCAGCAGCCACTATACTGACGGGTCACCCCTCCACTTT. Protein product: CASSHYTDGSPLHF. Together with reference TRBV14 and TRBJ1-6, the CDR3 gives the full variable domain: EAGVTQFPSHSVIEKGQTVTLRCDPISGHDNLYWYRRVMGKEIKFLLHFVKESKQDESGMPNNRFLAERTGGTYSTLKVQPAELEDSGVYFCASSHYTDGSPLHFGNGTRLTVT.

In its sample, this clone was seen a few times. The CDR3 DNA reads as TGTGCCAGCAGCCAATCGGCTTTCGGGACAGGGGGTTTTCAGCCCCAGCATTTT. Residues: CASSQSAFGTGGFQPQHF. The genes are TRBV4-2 and TRBJ1-5; 11 bases align to TRBD1. The length of the CDR3 is 18 residues. CDR1 and CDR2 from the germline V gene are LGHNA and YNFKEQ. Losses at the gene ends were 2 bases for V and 6 bases for J; bases not matched to a gene: 12.

The J gene is TRBJ1-1, the V gene TRBV14; 9 nucleotides agree with TRBD1. J was trimmed by 4 bases and V by 5 bases; bases with no gene match: 14. The length of the CDR3 is 17 residues. Per the germline V gene, CDR1 is SGHDN and CDR2 is FVKESK. The chain's CDR3 is CASSSRDRERPGTEAFF. CDR3 DNA: TGTGCCAGCAGCTCACGGGACAGGGAACGGCCGGGCACTGAAGCTTTCTTT.

The chain uses TRBV14 and TRBJ1-6; 7 nucleotides align to TRBD1. CDR1 is SGHDN, CDR2 FVKESK, per germline. The length of the CDR3 is 15 residues. J gave up 7 bases and V 5 bases, and 8 bases lay outside the gene matches. The CDR3 bases are TGTGCCAGCAGCGGAGGGGGCGCGGGGAATTCACCCCTCCACTTT. Translating it yields CASSGGGAGNSPLHF.

Note on this clone: The sample carries other DNA sequences with the same CDR3. The chain uses TRBV24-1 and TRBJ2-3; 10 positions agree with TRBD1. The ends lost 3 bases at V and 3 bases at J; junction bases unmatched: 5. The CDR3 is 16 amino acids. In germline, CDR1 is KGHDR, CDR2 SFDVKD. CDR3 bases: TGTGCCACCAGTGATCCCAGACAGGGGGCAACAGATACGCAGTATTTT. Amino acid sequence: CATSDPRQGATDTQYF.

In its sample, this clone was seen a few times. CDR3 sequence (DNA): TGTGCCAGCAGCCCACAGGGGGCAAAAGGTACTGAAGCTTTCTTT. Its protein is CASSPQGAKGTEAFF. This chain links TRBV5-5 with TRBJ1-1; 9 positions agree with TRBD1. Germline-derived CDR1 and CDR2 are SGHKS and YYEKEE (reference sequence). This CDR3 region has 15 residues. The V gene end was trimmed by 4 bases and the J gene end by 5 bases; junction bases not matched to a gene: 9.

This chain links TRBV6-5 with TRBJ1-6; TRBD1 aligns across 7 bases. The CDR3 consists of 15 residues. V lost 2 bases to trimming and J lost 10 bases; unmatched junction nucleotides: 8. Germline V gene data show CDR1 as MNHEY and CDR2 as SVGAGI. The chain's CDR3 is CASSYGTVRISPLHF. CDR3 nucleotides: TGTGCCAGCAGTTACGGGACAGTTAGGATATCACCCCTCCACTTT.

The V and J genes are TRBV6-5 and TRBJ1-2, with 9 bases aligning to TRBD1. From germline, CDR1 is MNHEY and CDR2 SVGAGI. The V gene end was trimmed by 0 bases and the J gene end by 4 bases; junction bases not matched to a gene: 6. CDR3 size: 16 residues. This CDR3 reads CASSYSIRDRVYGYTF. The DNA of the CDR3 is TGTGCCAGCAGTTACTCGATTCGGGACAGGGTCTATGGCTACACCTTC.

This clone was picked up a small number of times. The chain employs TRBV9 and TRBJ1-6, with D hard to call. Germline V gene sequence: CDR1 SGDLS, CDR2 YYNGEE. The CDR3 totals 15 residues. V was clipped by 4 bases and J by 9 bases, with 17 bases between them. The CDR3 spells CASSPHREGGSPLHF. The CDR3 DNA is TGTGCCAGCAGCCCCCACCGGGAAGGTGGTTCACCCCTCCACTTT.

The chain is built from TRBV14 and TRBJ2-3; D call uncertain. Trimming took off 0 bases at V and 2 bases at J, with 12 bases between the two ends. Germline CDR1 and CDR2: SGHDN and FVKESK. The CDR3 is 16 residues long. The CDR3, as DNA: TGTGCCAGCAGCCAAGATGTCAGCGATTTCACAGATACGCAGTATTTT. Its translation is CASSQDVSDFTDTQYF.

V usage is TRBV13 and J usage is TRBJ2-3; perhaps TRBD1 as D (6 bases). V dropped 2 bases and J dropped 0 bases, with 9 bases sitting between them. Germline-derived CDR1 and CDR2 are PRHDT and FYEKMQ (reference sequence). This CDR3 spans 15 amino acids. In DNA, the CDR3 is TGTGCCAGCAGCTTACGACAGGCAAGCACAGATACGCAGTATTTT. Its translation: CASSLRQASTDTQYF.

This clone was seen just once. V usage is TRBV11-2 and J usage is TRBJ1-3; 8 bases line up with TRBD1. Germline V gene sequence: CDR1 SGHAT, CDR2 FQNNGV. This CDR3 has 14 residues. Germline trimming cut 5 bases from V and 9 bases from J; bases unmatched to any gene: 9. CDR3 nucleotide sequence: TGTGCCAGCAGCATTGGACAGGGTGAAGCCACCATATATTTT. Its translation is CASSIGQGEATIYF.

This clone was observed a few times. The rearrangement joins TRBV12-3 or TRBV12-4 to TRBJ1-2; 8 bases align to TRBD1. There are 13 residues in the CDR3. The V and J ends lost 6 bases and 6 bases, in that order; junction bases with no gene match: 6. The CDR3 sequence: CASRMTGDNGYTF. As DNA, the CDR3 is TGTGCCAGCAGGATGACAGGGGACAATGGCTACACCTTC.

This chain connects TRBV4-3 to TRBJ1-4; TRBD1 aligns across 7 bases. Trimming removed 0 bases from V and 8 bases from J; junction bases left unmatched: 15. The CDR3 covers 18 residues. Germline V gene sequence: CDR1 LGHNA, CDR2 YSLEER. The CDR3: CASSQDGPHGTEFEKLFF. In DNA form, the CDR3 reads TGCGCCAGCAGCCAAGATGGGCCTCACGGGACAGAATTCGAAAAACTGTTTTTT.

This chain links TRBV11-3 with TRBJ2-2; 10 nucleotides align to TRBD2. The J segment lost 3 bases and the V segment lost 0 bases, leaving 4 bases of the junction unmatched. In germline, CDR1 is SGHNT, CDR2 YENEEA. CDR3 size: 17 residues. The CDR3: CASSLEKGLAYTGELFF. Written as DNA, the CDR3 is TGTGCCAGCAGCTTAGAGAAGGGACTAGCGTACACCGGGGAGCTGTTTTTT.

V and J are TRBV9 and TRBJ1-4; possibly TRBD1 for D (5 bases). CDR3 length: 14 residues. From germline, CDR1 is SGDLS and CDR2 YYNGEE. V was shortened by 4 bases and J by 5 bases, with 12 bases between the two germline ends. In nucleotides, the CDR3 is TGTGCCAGCAGCTTCACAGGTTTGAATGAAAAACTGTTTTTT. It encodes CASSFTGLNEKLFF.

The chain carries TRBV5-1 and TRBJ1-2, with TRBD1 identical over 8 bases. Germline V CDR1 and CDR2: SGHRS, YFSETQ. The CDR3 runs 17 residues. Germline trimming cut 0 bases from V and 5 bases from J; bases unmatched to any gene: 12. Here the CDR3 DNA reads TGCGCCAGCAGCTTGGCCGGGACAGGTGTCGGATGGTATGGCTACACCTTC. The encoded protein is CASSLAGTGVGWYGYTF.

The CDR3 nucleotides are TGTGCCAGCAGCTTCCTAGCGGGGGGAAGTGAGACCCAGTACTTC. Its translation is CASSFLAGGSETQYF. The V call is TRBV5-4, the J call TRBJ2-5; TRBD2 matches 11 bases. CDR1 and CDR2 (germline): SGHNT, YYREEE (reference sequence). This CDR3 spans 15 amino acids. The junction had 5 bases not matched to a gene; V was cut back by 2 bases and J by 5 bases.

The chain uses TRBV19 and TRBJ1-5; the D is unclear. The V end was cut by 5 bases, the J end by 5 bases, with 16 bases between. Looked up from germline, CDR1 is LNHDA and CDR2 is SQIVND (reference sequence). The CDR3 length is 15 residues. The CDR3 loop reads CASSARTIGDQPQHF. The CDR3 DNA reads TGTGCCAGTAGTGCCCGGACGATCGGGGATCAGCCCCAGCATTTT.

The genes are TRBV5-1 and TRBJ1-6; 7 bases map to TRBD1. The CDR3 has 13 residues. The ends lost 4 bases at V and 7 bases at J; junction bases unmatched: 2. Germline assignment: CDR1 SGHRS and CDR2 YFSETQ. The CDR3 sequence is CASSAGQNSPLHF. The CDR3 DNA sequence: TGCGCCAGCAGCGCGGGACAGAATTCACCCCTCCACTTT. The whole variable domain, remainder taken from reference TRBV5-1 and TRBJ1-6, is KAGVTQTPRYLIKTRGQQVTLSCSPISGHRSVSWYQQTPGQGLQFLFEYFSETQRNKGNFPGRFSGRQFSNSRSEMNVSTLELGDSALYLCASSAGQNSPLHFGNGTRLTVT.

The rearrangement links TRBV7-6 to TRBJ1-1; 8 nucleotides align to TRBD1. Germline V gives CDR1 SGHVS, CDR2 FNYEAQ. The CDR3 consists of 15 residues. V trimming: 6 bases; J trimming: 1 base; junction bases outside the gene matches: 7. For the CDR3, the DNA is TGTGCCAGCAGGTCCACAGGGGGACCGAACACTGAAGCTTTCTTT. Translation gives CASRSTGGPNTEAFF.

The chain uses TRBV7-2 and TRBJ1-2, with TRBD1 matching 12 bases. Trimming cost V 0 bases and J 2 bases; bases outside gene matches: 4. CDR1 SGHTA and CDR2 FQGNSA come from the germline V gene. This CDR3 has 17 residues. The CDR3 region is CASSLAGQGALNYGYTF. CDR3 nucleotides: TGTGCCAGCAGCTTAGCGGGACAGGGGGCTCTAAACTATGGCTACACCTTC.

This clone appeared a few times. V usage is TRBV5-6 and J usage is TRBJ1-2; 7 bases line up with TRBD1. The V gene end was trimmed by 6 bases and the J gene end by 0 bases; junction bases not matched to a gene: 11. The length of the CDR3 is 16 residues. Looked up from germline, CDR1 is SGHDT and CDR2 is YYEEEE. This CDR3 is CASTPTGSLTNYGYTF. The CDR3 coding sequence is TGTGCCAGCACCCCGACAGGGAGTTTAACTAACTATGGCTACACCTTC.

This clone is a singleton in its sample. V gene TRBV6-2 or TRBV6-3 combines with J gene TRBJ1-1, with 10 bases that match TRBD1. The ends lost 2 bases at V and 4 bases at J; junction bases unmatched: 7. The CDR3 is made up of 16 amino acids. Germline CDR1 MNHEY, CDR2 SVGEGT. The CDR3 sequence: CASSYAGTGVTTEAFF. In nucleotides, the CDR3 is TGTGCCAGCAGTTACGCCGGGACAGGGGTTACCACTGAAGCTTTCTTT.

The genes are TRBV12-3 or TRBV12-4 and TRBJ2-1; D unclear. V dropped 8 bases and J dropped 8 bases, with 10 bases sitting between them. CDR3 size: 11 residues. This CDR3 is CASGLAYEQFF. CDR3 DNA sequence: TGTGCCAGCGGCTTAGCCTATGAGCAGTTCTTC.